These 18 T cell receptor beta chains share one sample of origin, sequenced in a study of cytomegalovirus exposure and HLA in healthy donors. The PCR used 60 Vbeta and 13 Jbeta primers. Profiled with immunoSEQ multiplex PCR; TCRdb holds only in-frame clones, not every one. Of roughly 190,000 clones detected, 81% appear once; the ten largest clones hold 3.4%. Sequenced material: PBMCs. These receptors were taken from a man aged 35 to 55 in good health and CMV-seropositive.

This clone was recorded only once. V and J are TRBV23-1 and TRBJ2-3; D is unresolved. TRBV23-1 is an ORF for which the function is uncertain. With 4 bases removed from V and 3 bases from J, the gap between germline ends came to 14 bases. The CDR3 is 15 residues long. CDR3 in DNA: TGCGCCAGCAGTCTCACCCCACCGCAGACAGATACGCAGTATTTT. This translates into CASSLTPPQTDTQYF.

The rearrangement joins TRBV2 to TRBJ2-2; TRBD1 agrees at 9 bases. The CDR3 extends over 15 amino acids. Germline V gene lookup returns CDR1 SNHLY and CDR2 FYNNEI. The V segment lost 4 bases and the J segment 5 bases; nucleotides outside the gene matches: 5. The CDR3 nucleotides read TGTGCCAGCAGTGCCGGGACAGGGCGAACCGGGGAGCTGTTTTTT. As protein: CASSAGTGRTGELFF.

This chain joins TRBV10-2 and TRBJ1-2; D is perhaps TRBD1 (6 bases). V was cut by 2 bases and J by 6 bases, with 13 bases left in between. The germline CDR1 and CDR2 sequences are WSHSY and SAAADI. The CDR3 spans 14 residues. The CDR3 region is CASSEAGGVDGYTF. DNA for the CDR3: TGCGCCAGCAGTGAGGCGGGGGGCGTCGATGGCTACACCTTC.

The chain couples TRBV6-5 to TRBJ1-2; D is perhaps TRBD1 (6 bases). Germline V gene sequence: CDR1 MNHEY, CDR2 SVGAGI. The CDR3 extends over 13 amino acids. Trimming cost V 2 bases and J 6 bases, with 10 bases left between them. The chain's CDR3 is CASSYMGAHGYTF. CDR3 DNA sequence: TGTGCCAGCAGTTACATGGGGGCCCATGGCTACACCTTC.

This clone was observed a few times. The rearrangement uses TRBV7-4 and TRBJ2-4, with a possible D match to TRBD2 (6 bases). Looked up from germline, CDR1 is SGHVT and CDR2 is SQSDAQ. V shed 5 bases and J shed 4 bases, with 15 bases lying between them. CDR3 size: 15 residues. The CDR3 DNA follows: TGTGCCAGCAGCCCTGGCATTAGCGGTAAAAACATTCAGTACTTC. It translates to CASSPGISGKNIQYF.

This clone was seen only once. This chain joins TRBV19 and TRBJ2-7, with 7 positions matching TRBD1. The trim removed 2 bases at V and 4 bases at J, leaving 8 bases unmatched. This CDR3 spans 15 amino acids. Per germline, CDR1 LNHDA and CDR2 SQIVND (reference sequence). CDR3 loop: CASSIRNRGGYEQYF. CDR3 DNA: TGTGCCAGTAGTATAAGGAACAGGGGTGGATACGAGCAGTACTTC.

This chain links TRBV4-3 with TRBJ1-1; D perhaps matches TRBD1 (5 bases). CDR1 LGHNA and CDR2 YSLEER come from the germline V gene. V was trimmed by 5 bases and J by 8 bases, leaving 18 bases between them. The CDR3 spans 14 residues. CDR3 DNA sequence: TGCGCCAGCAGCAACCTGGGGGGATTAAGAGAAGCTTTCTTT. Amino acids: CASSNLGGLREAFF.

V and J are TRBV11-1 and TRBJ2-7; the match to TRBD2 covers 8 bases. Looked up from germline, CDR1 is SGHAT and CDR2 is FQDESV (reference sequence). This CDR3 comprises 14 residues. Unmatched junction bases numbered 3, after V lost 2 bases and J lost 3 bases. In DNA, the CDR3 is TGTGCCAGCAGCTTACAGCGGGGGAACTACGAGCAGTACTTC. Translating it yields CASSLQRGNYEQYF.

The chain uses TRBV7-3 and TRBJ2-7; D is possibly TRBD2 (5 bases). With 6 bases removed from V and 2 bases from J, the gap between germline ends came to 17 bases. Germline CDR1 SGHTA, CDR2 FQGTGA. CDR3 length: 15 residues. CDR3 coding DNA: TGTGCCAGCAGGTATCCGCGCGGGCAGCCCTACGAGCAGTACTTC. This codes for CASRYPRGQPYEQYF.

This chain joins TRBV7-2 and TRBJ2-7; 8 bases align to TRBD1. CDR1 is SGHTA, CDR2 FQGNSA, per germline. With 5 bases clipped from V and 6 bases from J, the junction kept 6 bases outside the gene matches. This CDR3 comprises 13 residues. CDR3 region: CASSTRQGIEQYF. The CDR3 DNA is TGTGCCAGCAGCACCAGACAGGGGATCGAGCAGTACTTC.

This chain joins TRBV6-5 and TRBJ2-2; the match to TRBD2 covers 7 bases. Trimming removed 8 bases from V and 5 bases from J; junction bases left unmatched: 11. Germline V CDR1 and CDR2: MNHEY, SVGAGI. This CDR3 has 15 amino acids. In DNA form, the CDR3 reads TGTGCCAGCGGGGGGGAAGCAGGAAGTACCGGGGAGCTGTTTTTT. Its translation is CASGGEAGSTGELFF.

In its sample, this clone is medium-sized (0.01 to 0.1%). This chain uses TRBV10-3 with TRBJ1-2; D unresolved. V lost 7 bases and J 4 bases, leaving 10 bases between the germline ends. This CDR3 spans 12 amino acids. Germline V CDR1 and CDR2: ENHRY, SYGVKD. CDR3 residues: CAINGGPYGYTF. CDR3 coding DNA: TGTGCCATCAACGGAGGCCCCTATGGCTACACCTTC.

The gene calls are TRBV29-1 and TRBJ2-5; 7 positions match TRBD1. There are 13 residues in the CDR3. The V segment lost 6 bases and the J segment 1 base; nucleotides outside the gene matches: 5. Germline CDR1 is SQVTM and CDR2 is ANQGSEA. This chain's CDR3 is CSVEQGIQETQYF. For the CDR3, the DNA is TGCAGCGTGGAACAGGGGATCCAAGAGACCCAGTACTTC.

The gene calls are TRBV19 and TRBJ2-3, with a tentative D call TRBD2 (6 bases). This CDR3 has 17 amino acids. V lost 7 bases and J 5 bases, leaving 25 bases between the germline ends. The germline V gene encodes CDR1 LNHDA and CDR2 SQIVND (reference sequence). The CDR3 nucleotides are TGTGCCAGTACCCCCTCAAAGGTCGGGAGTTCGGGAGATACGCAGTATTTT. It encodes CASTPSKVGSSGDTQYF.

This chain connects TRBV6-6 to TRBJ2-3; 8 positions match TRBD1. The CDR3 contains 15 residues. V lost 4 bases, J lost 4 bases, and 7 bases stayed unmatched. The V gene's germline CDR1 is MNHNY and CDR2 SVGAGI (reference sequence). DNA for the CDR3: TGTGCCAGCAGTTGGACAGGGACCATCCCAGATACGCAGTATTTT. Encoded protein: CASSWTGTIPDTQYF.

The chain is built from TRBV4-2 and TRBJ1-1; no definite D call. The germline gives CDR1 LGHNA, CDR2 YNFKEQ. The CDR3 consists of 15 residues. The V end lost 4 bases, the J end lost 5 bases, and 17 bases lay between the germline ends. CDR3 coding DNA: TGTGCCAGCAGCCCTCGAGAGGGATCAAAGACTGAAGCTTTCTTT. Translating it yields CASSPREGSKTEAFF.

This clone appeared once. The CDR3, as DNA: TGCGCCAGCAGCCTTGGGGGGTCCGGGACAGGGTCTGCCTATAATTCACCCCTCCACTTT. Protein: CASSLGGSGTGSAYNSPLHF. The chain couples TRBV5-1 to TRBJ1-6; 9 bases are a match to TRBD1. The trim removed 4 bases at V and 2 bases at J, leaving 16 bases unmatched. The CDR3 consists of 20 residues. Germline V gene sequence: CDR1 SGHRS, CDR2 YFSETQ.

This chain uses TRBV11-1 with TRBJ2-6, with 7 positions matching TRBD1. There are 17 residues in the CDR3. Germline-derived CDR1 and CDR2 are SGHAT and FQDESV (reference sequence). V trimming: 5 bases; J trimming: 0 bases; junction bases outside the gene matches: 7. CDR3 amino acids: CASSLTGADSGANVLTF. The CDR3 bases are TGTGCCAGCAGCCTAACAGGGGCCGACTCTGGGGCCAACGTCCTGACTTTC. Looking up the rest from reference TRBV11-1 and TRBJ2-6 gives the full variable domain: EAEVAQSPRYKITEKSQAVAFWCDPISGHATLYWYRQILGQGPELLVQFQDESVVDDSQLPKDRFSAERLKGVDSTLKIQPAELGDSAMYLCASSLTGADSGANVLTFGAGSRLTVL.